This T cell receptor beta chain was captured by sequencing in a study of blood T cell repertoires in COVID-19. Across the study: Sources were T cells, B-cell-depleted T cells, or PBMCs; the material itself was cDNA or gDNA.

Deletions cut 0 bases from V and 8 bases from J, with 10 bases between. The CDR3 is 13 residues long. Germline values: CDR1 LGHDT, CDR2 YNNKEL (reference sequence). Authors' data handling: Reference gene primer amplification gave estimated nucleated cell counts. TCRdb's copy holds only in-frame clones and misses some; the assay was immunoSEQ multiplex PCR. V and J calls and clone size come straight from that table; D and trimming were deduced from the DNA. The sample lists approximately 100,000 clones, 89% occurring once. The chain employs TRBV3-1 (or the pseudogene TRBV3-2) and TRBJ1-2; D is ambiguous. Sequencing was done on a sample of peripheral blood. The TCR was taken from a woman aged 55-70 years with acute or convalescent COVID-19. The CDR3 region is CASSQDPTGGYTF. DNA for the CDR3: TGTGCCAGCAGCCAAGACCCTACGGGAGGCTACACCTTC.